This T cell receptor beta chain was sequenced for a study of T cells expressing NK-cell markers. The CDR3 consists of 15 residues. The germline V gene encodes CDR1 SGHTA and CDR2 FQGNSA. Worth noting for this clonotype: The target antigen is unknown.

Study results and limitations: One observes that, in several donors, these clonotypes were also the leading ones within the CD3+CD56-NKG2C+ fraction. Whether expanded NKG2C+ T cell clones were HCMV-specific remained unclear.

TCR beta cDNA was made by 5'RACE template switching with UMIs. After re-calling the 5' RACE reads, TCRdb lists one entry per CDR3 protein, DNA absent. The sample totals 150,000 to 200,000 distinct CDR3 sequences. This TCR came from a woman aged 18 to 69 in good health. The chain is built from TRBV7-2 and TRBJ2-1; TCRdb selects TRBD1, and the lack of DNA leaves this call unchecked. Sequencing input: blood T cells: a sorted CD56 or NKG2C T cell subset, CD4+ or CD8+ T cells, or bulk PBMC T cells (not recorded which). The CDR3 sequence: CASSFGTGTYNEQFF.